Following are 25 T cell receptor beta chains from one sample sequenced in a study of CD8+CD57+ T cells in acquired aplastic anemia. According to the study, genomic DNA was the template for TCR beta VDJ and CDR3 profiling. TCRdb re-called the reads with MiXCR, one entry per CDR3 protein. Of approximately 160,000 distinct CDR3 sequences in the sample, about 45% were seen once. CD8+CD57+ cell expansion had been shown by flow cytometry in patients chosen for sequencing. The material sequenced was sorted CD4+, CD8+, or CD8+CD57+ T cells (not recorded which) from PBMCs. Receptors were obtained from a human donor with aplastic anemia.

The rearrangement joins TRBV19 to TRBJ1-2; possible D gene TRBD1, 6 bases. The ends were cut back, 8 bases at V and 8 bases at J, with 12 bases in the middle. CDR3 length: 11 residues. The germline CDR1 and CDR2 sequences are LNHDA and SQIVND (reference sequence). The CDR3 bases are TGTGCCAGTGGGGGGGCTGTGGGCTACACCTTC. It yields the protein CASGGAVGYTF.

Ten or more counts support this clonotype. The chain links TRBV16 to TRBJ2-6, with TRBD2 matching 7 bases. J was trimmed by 0 bases and V by 4 bases; bases with no gene match: 9. This CDR3 is 18 amino acids long. Germline V gene lookup returns CDR1 KGHSY and CDR2 FQNENV. The CDR3 nucleotides read TGTGCCAGCAGCCGGGGGGGACTCTTATCCTCTGGGGCCAACGTCCTGACTTTC. It translates to CASSRGGLLSSGANVLTF.

In this sample, this clonotype turned up a few times. A single base separates this from a much larger clone, so it may be a read error. A read error is likely, as this CDR3 ends without the conserved phenylalanine or tryptophan. The chain couples TRBV4-3 to TRBJ2-5, with D uncertain. CDR3 length: 15 amino acids. Trimming took 0 bases from V and 5 from J, leaving 13 bases between them. Germline values: CDR1 LGHNA, CDR2 YSLEER. The CDR3 protein is CASSQDFASWETQYL. In DNA, the CDR3 is TGCGCCAGCAGCCAAGATTTCGCGTCGTGGGAGACCCAGTACCTC.

The table lists this clonotype with a few counts. This could be a read error, since a much larger clone is one nucleotide away. V is TRBV20-1 and J is TRBJ2-3; D might be TRBD1 (5 bases). The CDR3 totals 17 residues. The germline V gene encodes CDR1 DFQATT and CDR2 SNEGSKA (reference sequence). V was trimmed by 1 base and J by 2 bases, leaving 19 bases between them. The CDR3 reads CSARGRQKILNTDTQYF. As DNA, the CDR3 is TGCAGTGCTAGAGGCCGACAGAAGATCCTAAACACAGATACGCAGTATTTT.

The genes are TRBV19 and TRBJ1-5, with D unresolved. This CDR3 comprises 15 residues. Germline CDR1 is LNHDA and CDR2 is SQIVND (reference sequence). The V end lost 3 bases, the J end lost 5 bases, and 14 bases lay between the germline ends. The CDR3 DNA reads as TGTGCCAGTAGTATTGCGCCAGCCCCACATCAGCCCCAGCATTTT. Translating gives CASSIAPAPHQPQHF.

This clonotype has just one count. The chain has TRBV20-1 and TRBJ2-3, with 11 bases lining up with TRBD2. This CDR3 comprises 14 residues. V shed 0 bases, J shed 15 bases, and the junction held 11 bases outside the gene matches. Germline-derived CDR1 and CDR2 are DFQATT and SNEGSKA (reference sequence). The CDR3 sequence: CSARDLAGGGTEYF. CDR3 nucleotides: TGCAGTGCTAGAGATCTAGCGGGGGGCGGGACCGAATATTTT.

This sequence joins TRBV13 and TRBJ1-4, with no clear D. Per germline, CDR1 PRHDT and CDR2 FYEKMQ (reference sequence). V dropped 5 bases and J dropped 13 bases, with 11 bases sitting between them. CDR3 length: 11 residues. This CDR3 reads CASSLGRRLFF. Here the CDR3 DNA reads TGTGCCAGCAGCCTTGGCCGGCGACTGTTTTTT.

This chain links TRBV5-1 with TRBJ1-1, with TRBD1 matching over 8 bases. The V gene end was trimmed by 1 base and the J gene end by 6 bases; junction bases not matched to a gene: 5. The V gene's germline CDR1 is SGHRS and CDR2 YFSETQ. The CDR3 extends over 14 amino acids. CDR3 sequence: CASSLIGQGAEAFF. The CDR3 nucleotides read TGCGCCAGCAGCTTGATCGGACAGGGTGCTGAAGCTTTCTTT. The variable domain in full, completed from reference TRBV5-1 and TRBJ1-1, reads KAGVTQTPRYLIKTRGQQVTLSCSPISGHRSVSWYQQTPGQGLQFLFEYFSETQRNKGNFPGRFSGRQFSNSRSEMNVSTLELGDSALYLCASSLIGQGAEAFFGQGTRLTVV.

This clonotype is judged medium-sized (0.01 to 0.1%). The V and J genes are TRBV29-1 and TRBJ1-4; 8 bases are a match to TRBD1. V trimming: 6 bases; J trimming: 6 bases; junction bases outside the gene matches: 12. This CDR3 region has 15 residues. Per germline, CDR1 SQVTM and CDR2 ANQGSEA. Here the CDR3 DNA reads TGCAGCGTGCAACTACAGGGGGAAGCCTATGAAAAACTGTTTTTT. Its translation: CSVQLQGEAYEKLFF.

The chain is built from TRBV20-1 and TRBJ1-1, with D unresolved. The CDR3 totals 11 residues. Germline lookup yields CDR1 DFQATT and CDR2 SNEGSKA (reference sequence). Trimming pared 6 bases from V and 5 bases from J, leaving 10 bases between. CDR3 DNA: TGCAGTGCAAGGACTCCTACTGAAGCTTTCTTT. This translates into CSARTPTEAFF.

The sample holds many counts of this clonotype. The gene calls are TRBV7-3 and TRBJ2-2, with 8 positions matching TRBD1. Trimming cost V 4 bases and J 1 base; bases outside gene matches: 2. The CDR3 spans 15 residues. Germline CDR1 and CDR2: SGHTA and FQGTGA. The CDR3 DNA sequence: TGTGCCAGCAGCTCGACAGGGGAGAACACCGGGGAGCTGTTTTTT. Translation gives CASSSTGENTGELFF.

Worth noting for this clonotype: A much larger clone lies a single base off, so this may be a read error. V usage is TRBV12-3 or TRBV12-4 and J usage is TRBJ1-1, with D possibly TRBD1 on 6 matching bases. This CDR3 has 13 amino acids. The CDR3 sequence is CASSSPGDTGAFF. As DNA, the CDR3 is TGTGCCAGCAGTTCCCCAGGGGACACTGGAGCTTTCTTT.

This clonotype turned up a few times. One end of the junction does not line up with germline, which may come from a read error. The CDR3 sequence is CASSLRGLTDNCGYTF. In nucleotides, the CDR3 is TGTGCCAGCAGCCTAAGGGGCTTGACAGATAACTGTGGCTACACCTTC. The chain employs TRBV4-2 and TRBJ1-2, with a weak D call TRBD1 (5 bases). The CDR3 consists of 16 residues. CDR1 is LGHNA and CDR2 is YNFKEQ in the germline V gene.

Of note for this clonotype: A single base separates this from a much larger clone, so it may be a read error. The chain recombines TRBV7-2 with TRBJ1-5; 8 positions agree with TRBD1. V shed 5 bases and J 7 bases; nucleotides not matched to a gene: 7. Looked up from germline, CDR1 is SGHTA and CDR2 is FQGNSA. The CDR3 contains 14 residues. CDR3 bases: TGTGCCAGCAGCCCGTACAGGGGGGTACAGCCCCAGCATTTT. It codes for CASSPYRGVQPQHF. Full variable domain (missing parts from reference TRBV7-2 and TRBJ1-5): GAGVSQSPSNKVTEKGKDVELRCDPISGHTALYWYRQSLGQGLEFLIYFQGNSAPDKSGLPSDRFSAERTGGSVSTLTIQRTQQEDSAVYLCASSPYRGVQPQHFGDGTRLSIL.

The gene calls are TRBV2 and TRBJ1-5; maybe TRBD1 (6 bases). The length of the CDR3 is 15 residues. Germline-derived CDR1 and CDR2 are SNHLY and FYNNEI. With 6 bases removed from V and 7 bases from J, the gap between germline ends came to 19 bases. CDR3 loop: CASRGGGGVGQPQHF. The CDR3, as DNA: TGTGCCAGCAGAGGGGGGGGGGGGGTGGGCCAGCCCCAGCATTTT.

The chain is built from TRBV11-2 and TRBJ2-7; 10 nucleotides line up with TRBD2. Germline trimming cut 0 bases from V and 6 bases from J; bases unmatched to any gene: 8. CDR3 length: 16 amino acids. Germline-derived CDR1 and CDR2 are SGHAT and FQNNGV. In DNA form, the CDR3 reads TGTGCCAGCAGCTTAGACCGCTCTAGCGGGGGCCGCGAGCAGTACTTC. This gives the protein CASSLDRSSGGREQYF.

A word on this clonotype: This may be a read error, as it is one base from a much larger clone. The chain carries TRBV2 and TRBJ1-1; no reliable D call. Germline loops: CDR1 SNHLY, CDR2 FYNNEI. This CDR3 comprises 14 residues. The V end lost 5 bases, the J end lost 1 base, and 11 bases lay between the germline ends. The CDR3 protein is CASSFDTENTEAFF. In nucleotides, the CDR3 is TGTGCCAGCAGTTTTGACACCGAGAACACTGAAGCTTTCTTT.

The chain is built from TRBV20-1 and TRBJ1-2; D is uncertain. V was trimmed by 2 bases and J by 2 bases, leaving 12 bases between them. This CDR3 has 14 amino acids. CDR1 is DFQATT and CDR2 is SNEGSKA in the germline V gene (reference sequence). The CDR3: CSARKEGTNYGYTF. CDR3 DNA: TGCAGTGCTAGAAAAGAAGGAACCAACTATGGCTACACCTTC.

This chain connects TRBV29-1 to TRBJ2-6, with D uncertain. Trimming stripped 2 bases from V and 0 bases from J, with 2 bases between. Per the germline V gene, CDR1 is SQVTM and CDR2 is ANQGSEA. This CDR3 comprises 13 residues. The CDR3 protein is CSVESSGANVLTF. CDR3 in DNA: TGCAGCGTTGAAAGCTCTGGGGCCAACGTCCTGACTTTC.

The V gene is TRBV9, the J gene TRBJ2-7; 7 bases match TRBD2. The CDR3 is made up of 15 amino acids. Germline V gene sequence: CDR1 SGDLS, CDR2 YYNGEE. The V and J ends lost 4 bases and 6 bases, in that order; junction bases with no gene match: 13. CDR3: CASSPDGLGPSEQYF. DNA of the CDR3: TGTGCCAGCAGCCCTGACGGACTAGGCCCTAGCGAGCAGTACTTC.

This clonotype appeared once. V is TRBV2 and J is TRBJ2-7; possible D gene TRBD1, 6 bases. With 6 bases removed from V and 5 bases from J, the gap between germline ends came to 11 bases. Germline CDR1 is SNHLY and CDR2 is FYNNEI. This CDR3 spans 12 amino acids. This CDR3 reads CASRPGVDEQYF. CDR3 nucleotide sequence: TGTGCCAGCAGACCAGGGGTGGACGAGCAGTACTTC.

The table lists this clonotype with a few counts. The gene calls are TRBV15 and TRBJ2-1, with 10 positions matching TRBD2. From germline, CDR1 is LNHNV and CDR2 YYDKDF (reference sequence). The CDR3 has 14 amino acids. The junction had 2 bases not matched to a gene; V was cut back by 4 bases and J by 5 bases. CDR3: CATSTGLADNEQFF. As DNA, the CDR3 is TGTGCCACCAGCACCGGACTAGCGGACAATGAGCAGTTCTTC.

The chain joins TRBV6-1 to TRBJ2-1, with 15 bases matching TRBD2. The tail of the sequence fits TRBJ2-7 better, so the J call may be wrong. Germline V CDR1 and CDR2: MNHNS, SASEGT. The CDR3 sequence is 14 residues long. CDR3 sequence reads: CASTSGLAGGGQYF. DNA of the CDR3: TGTGCCAGCACCTCGGGACTAGCGGGGGGAGGGCAGTACTTC.

This clonotype appeared a few times. For the CDR3, the DNA is TGTGCCAGCAGCCCCCCTTGGGAGACCCAGTACTTC. Translated, it gives CASSPPWETQYF. The J gene is TRBJ2-5, the V gene TRBV7-2; no firm D call. Trimming shortened V by 5 bases and J by 5 bases, and 9 bases separated the two germline ends. CDR1 is SGHTA, CDR2 FQGNSA, per germline. This CDR3 has 12 residues.

The chain combines TRBV6-1 with TRBJ1-2, with D unclear. The CDR3 covers 17 residues. Germline assignment: CDR1 MNHNS and CDR2 SASEGT. Trimming removed 3 bases from V and 5 bases from J, with 22 bases in between. CDR3 protein: CASSEAQRSHHLYGYTF. The CDR3 DNA reads as TGTGCCAGCAGTGAGGCGCAGCGAAGTCACCATTTATATGGCTACACCTTC.